This entry lists 17 T cell receptor beta chains sequenced from one sample in a study of a mutant IDH1 vaccine in newly diagnosed glioma. The antigens of these receptors remain unknown. Specified time point: week 35, safety follow-up. Each dose delivered 300 ug of mutant IDH1 20-mer peptide subcutaneously with imiquimod. Generated by immunoSEQ multiplex PCR, the TCRdb table keeps only in-frame clones and is missing some. The table records 31,000 or so clones, 81% of them present only once. The specimen was PBMCs, collected from a glioma patient whose treatment included an IDH1 peptide vaccine. These receptor sequences come from a man under 40 with glioma.

The gene calls are TRBV5-1 and TRBJ2-7, with 10 bases identical to TRBD1. The germline V gene encodes CDR1 SGHRS and CDR2 YFSETQ. V gave up 4 bases and J gave up 0 bases; unmatched junction bases: 4. The CDR3 loop spans 15 amino acids. The CDR3 nucleotides are TGCGCCAGCAGCGCCGGGACAGGGGTCTCCTACGAGCAGTACTTC. Its translation is CASSAGTGVSYEQYF.

V is TRBV5-6 and J is TRBJ2-5; possibly TRBD1 for D (6 bases). The germline gives CDR1 SGHDT, CDR2 YYEEEE. Trimming took off 3 bases at V and 1 base at J, with 7 bases between the two ends. The CDR3 length is 13 residues. Written as DNA, the CDR3 is TGTGCCAGCAGCTGGACAGCCCAAGAGACCCAGTACTTC. Translated, it gives CASSWTAQETQYF.

V gene TRBV6-6 combines with J gene TRBJ1-1; 9 bases line up with TRBD1. Germline-derived CDR1 and CDR2 are MNHNY and SVGAGI (reference sequence). The CDR3 has 16 residues. V lost 4 bases to trimming and J lost 4 bases; unmatched junction nucleotides: 10. The CDR3 loop is CASSSRTGVRITEAFF. CDR3 in DNA: TGTGCCAGCAGTTCCCGGACAGGGGTGAGGATCACTGAAGCTTTCTTT.

The gene calls are TRBV7-9 and TRBJ2-7, with 8 bases matching TRBD1. Germline CDR1 reads SEHNR; CDR2 reads FQNEAQ (reference sequence). V lost 4 bases and J lost 9; bases outside the gene matches: 14. The CDR3 spans 15 residues. CDR3 amino acids: CASSSGQVPPWGQYF. DNA of the CDR3: TGTGCCAGCAGCTCGGGACAGGTCCCGCCGTGGGGGCAGTACTTC.

V and J are TRBV10-2 and TRBJ2-7; no firm D call. Trimming removed 1 base at V and 4 bases at J, with 5 bases between. Germline CDR1 and CDR2: WSHSY and SAAADI. The CDR3 spans 12 residues. The CDR3 sequence: CASSEWGYEQYF. In nucleotides, the CDR3 is TGCGCCAGCAGTGAGTGGGGTTACGAGCAGTACTTC.

The chain joins TRBV2 to TRBJ2-3, with D possibly TRBD2 on 6 matching bases. The length of the CDR3 is 16 residues. CDR1 and CDR2 from the germline V gene are SNHLY and FYNNEI. V dropped 8 bases and J dropped 0 bases, with 18 bases sitting between them. CDR3 DNA sequence: TGTGCCAGCGACTCAATAGCGGTTGGGAGCACAGATACGCAGTATTTT. The encoded protein is CASDSIAVGSTDTQYF. The variable domain in full, completed from reference TRBV2 and TRBJ2-3, reads EPEVTQTPSHQVTQMGQEVILRCVPISNHLYFYWYRQILGQKVEFLVSFYNNEISEKSEIFDDQFSVERPDGSNFTLKIRSTKLEDSAMYFCASDSIAVGSTDTQYFGPGTRLTVL.

The chain carries TRBV6-1 and TRBJ1-1; TRBD1 matches 8 bases. Germline V lookup: CDR1 MNHNS, CDR2 SASEGT. This CDR3 has 13 amino acids. Trimming removed 11 bases from V and 4 bases from J; junction bases left unmatched: 9. The CDR3 loop reads CAGSFQGATEAFF. As DNA, the CDR3 is TGTGCCGGTTCGTTCCAGGGGGCCACTGAAGCTTTCTTT.

J is TRBJ1-1 and V is TRBV5-1, with no clear D. Trimming removed 4 bases at V and 3 bases at J, with 13 bases between. CDR3 size: 14 residues. CDR1 SGHRS and CDR2 YFSETQ come from the germline V gene. The CDR3, as DNA: TGCGCCAGCAGCCAAAATCTTGGGGACACTGAAGCTTTCTTT. Encoded protein: CASSQNLGDTEAFF.

The CDR3, as DNA: TGTGCCAGCAGCGAGTCGACTCGGGCCTCCTACGAGCAGTACTTC. This sequence encodes CASSESTRASYEQYF. V and J are TRBV7-9 and TRBJ2-7; D is ambiguous. V dropped 5 bases and J dropped 0 bases, with 14 bases sitting between them. This CDR3 is 15 amino acids long. Germline CDR1 reads SEHNR; CDR2 reads FQNEAQ (reference sequence).

This clone was picked up one time. The chain couples TRBV5-1 to TRBJ2-2, with 7 bases that match TRBD2. This CDR3 contains 15 residues. From germline, CDR1 is SGHRS and CDR2 YFSETQ. The junction had 6 bases not matched to a gene; V was cut back by 1 base and J by 6 bases. In nucleotides, the CDR3 is TGCGCCAGCAGCTTGTCGAGAGCGGGACCCGGGGAGCTGTTTTTT. Its protein is CASSLSRAGPGELFF. Full variable domain (missing parts from reference TRBV5-1 and TRBJ2-2): KAGVTQTPRYLIKTRGQQVTLSCSPISGHRSVSWYQQTPGQGLQFLFEYFSETQRNKGNFPGRFSGRQFSNSRSEMNVSTLELGDSALYLCASSLSRAGPGELFFGEGSRLTVL.

The chain employs TRBV2 and TRBJ2-7, with 11 bases matching TRBD1. From germline, CDR1 is SNHLY and CDR2 FYNNEI. The CDR3 length is 12 residues. The V segment lost 8 bases and the J segment 6 bases; nucleotides outside the gene matches: 3. DNA of the CDR3: TGTGCCAGCTGGGACAGGGGGAGCGAGCAGTACTTC. As protein: CASWDRGSEQYF.

The gene calls are TRBV7-7 and TRBJ2-2; 12 bases map to TRBD2. With V trimmed by 5 bases and J by 1 base, 11 bases remained unmatched. The germline V gene has CDR1 SSHAT and CDR2 FNYEAQ (reference sequence). The CDR3 runs to 19 residues. The CDR3 loop reads CASSGGSGLAGWNTGELFF. The CDR3 DNA reads as TGTGCCAGCAGCGGGGGATCGGGACTAGCGGGCTGGAACACCGGGGAGCTGTTTTTT.

V gene TRBV5-4 combines with J gene TRBJ2-5; 11 nucleotides agree with TRBD2. V dropped 4 bases and J dropped 3; count of bases not matched to a gene: 2. The CDR3 consists of 14 residues. Germline CDR1 SGHNT, CDR2 YYREEE (reference sequence). The CDR3 region is CASSPGLAEETQYF. The CDR3 DNA reads TGTGCCAGCAGCCCGGGACTAGCGGAAGAGACCCAGTACTTC.

The V call is TRBV5-1, the J call TRBJ1-3; the D is unclear. Between the trimmed V and J ends, which lost 2 bases and 0 bases, there was a span of 6 bases. Per germline, CDR1 SGHRS and CDR2 YFSETQ. The CDR3 runs to 14 residues. The CDR3 loop reads CASSFDNSGNTIYF. DNA for the CDR3: TGCGCCAGCAGCTTCGACAACTCTGGAAACACCATATATTTT.

The CDR3 sequence is CASSLGFAYEQYF. DNA of the CDR3: TGTGCCAGCAGCTTAGGATTCGCCTACGAGCAGTACTTC. J is TRBJ2-7 and V is TRBV11-2; D gene unclear. The V gene's germline CDR1 is SGHAT and CDR2 FQNNGV. The germline V and J ends were trimmed by 1 base and 2 bases, with 6 bases remaining between them. The CDR3 is 13 amino acids.

This rearrangement joins TRBV6-6 to TRBJ2-1; TRBD2 aligns across 8 bases. The CDR3 contains 15 residues. V was pared by 6 bases and J by 4 bases, with 8 bases of the junction left unmatched. Germline V gives CDR1 MNHNY, CDR2 SVGAGI (reference sequence). As DNA, the CDR3 is TGTGCCAGCAGACCAACTAGCGGTGATTACAATGAGCAGTTCTTC. The encoded protein is CASRPTSGDYNEQFF.

V is TRBV29-1 and J is TRBJ1-2, with 9 bases that match TRBD1. Germline trimming cut 7 bases from V and 6 bases from J; bases unmatched to any gene: 12. Germline loops: CDR1 SQVTM, CDR2 ANQGSEA. The length of the CDR3 is 14 residues. The CDR3 nucleotides read TGCAGCGCCAGCACAGGGGGCTCAGCCCATGGCTACACCTTC. Translation gives CSASTGGSAHGYTF.